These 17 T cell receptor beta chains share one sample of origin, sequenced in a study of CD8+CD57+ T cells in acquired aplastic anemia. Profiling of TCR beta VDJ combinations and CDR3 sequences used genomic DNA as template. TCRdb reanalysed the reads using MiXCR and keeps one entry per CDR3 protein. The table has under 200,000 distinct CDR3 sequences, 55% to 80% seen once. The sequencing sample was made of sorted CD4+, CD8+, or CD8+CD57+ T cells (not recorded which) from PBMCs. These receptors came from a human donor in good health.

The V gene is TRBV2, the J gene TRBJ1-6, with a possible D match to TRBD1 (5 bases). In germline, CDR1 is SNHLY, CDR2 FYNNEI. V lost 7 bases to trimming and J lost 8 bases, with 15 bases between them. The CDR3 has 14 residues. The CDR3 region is CASTAGHFDSPLHF. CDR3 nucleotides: TGTGCCAGCACGGCCGGACATTTTGATTCACCCCTCCACTTT.

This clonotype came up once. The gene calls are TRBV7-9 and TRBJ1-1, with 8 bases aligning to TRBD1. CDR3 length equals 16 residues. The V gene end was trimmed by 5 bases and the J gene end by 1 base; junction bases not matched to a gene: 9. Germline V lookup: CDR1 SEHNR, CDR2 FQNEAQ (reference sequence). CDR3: CASSPRRQGKNTEAFF. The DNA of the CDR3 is TGTGCCAGCAGCCCACGTAGACAGGGGAAGAACACTGAAGCTTTCTTT.

The CDR3 sequence: CSALDWAAQYF. CDR3 coding DNA: TGCAGCGCCCTAGACTGGGCCGCCCAGTACTTC. The gene calls are TRBV29-1 and TRBJ2-5, with D unresolved. The germline V gene has CDR1 SQVTM and CDR2 ANQGSEA. The CDR3 runs to 11 residues. V was shortened by 7 bases and J by 9 bases, with 15 bases between the two germline ends.

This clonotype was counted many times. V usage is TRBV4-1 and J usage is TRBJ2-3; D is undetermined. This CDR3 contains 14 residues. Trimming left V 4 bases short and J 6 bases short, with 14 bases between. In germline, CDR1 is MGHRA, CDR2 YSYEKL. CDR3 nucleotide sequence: TGCGCCAGCAGCCTGGGTGAAGGGCCGGATACGCAGTATTTT. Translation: CASSLGEGPDTQYF.

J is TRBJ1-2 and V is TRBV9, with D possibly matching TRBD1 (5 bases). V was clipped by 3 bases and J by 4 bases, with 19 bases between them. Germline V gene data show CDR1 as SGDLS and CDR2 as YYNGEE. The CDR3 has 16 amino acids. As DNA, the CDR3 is TGTGCCAGCAGCGCGGGTGGGGGGGGAGAATTCTATGGCTACACCTTC. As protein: CASSAGGGGEFYGYTF.

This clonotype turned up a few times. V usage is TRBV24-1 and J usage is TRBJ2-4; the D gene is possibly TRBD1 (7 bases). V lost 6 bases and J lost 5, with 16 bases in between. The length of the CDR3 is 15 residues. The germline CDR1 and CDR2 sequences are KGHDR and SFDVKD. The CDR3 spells CATSPTRQGENIQYF. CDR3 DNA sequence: TGTGCCACCAGTCCGACTAGACAGGGCGAAAACATTCAGTACTTC.

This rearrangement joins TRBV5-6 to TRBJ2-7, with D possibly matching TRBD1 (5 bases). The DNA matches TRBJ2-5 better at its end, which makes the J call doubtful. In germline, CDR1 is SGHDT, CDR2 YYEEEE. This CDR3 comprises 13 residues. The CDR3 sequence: CASRSGAGETQYF. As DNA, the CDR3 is TGTGCCAGCAGGAGTGGGGCAGGTGAGACCCAGTACTTC.

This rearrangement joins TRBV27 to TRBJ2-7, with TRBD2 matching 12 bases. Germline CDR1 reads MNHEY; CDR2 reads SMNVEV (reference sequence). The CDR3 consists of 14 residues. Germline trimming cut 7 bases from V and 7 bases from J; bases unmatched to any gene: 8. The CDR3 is CASTSGRAENEQYF. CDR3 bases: TGTGCCAGCACTAGCGGGAGGGCCGAGAATGAGCAGTACTTC.

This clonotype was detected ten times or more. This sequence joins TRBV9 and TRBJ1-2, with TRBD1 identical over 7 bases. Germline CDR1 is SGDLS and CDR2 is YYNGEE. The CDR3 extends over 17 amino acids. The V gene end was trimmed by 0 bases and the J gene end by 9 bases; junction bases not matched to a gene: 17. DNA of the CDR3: TGTGCCAGCAGCGTAGTAATGGAGGGGGACAGCCGTGGGAGCTACACCTTC. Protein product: CASSVVMEGDSRGSYTF. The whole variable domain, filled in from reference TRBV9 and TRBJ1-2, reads DSGVTQTPKHLITATGQRVTLRCSPRSGDLSVYWYQQSLDQGLQFLIQYYNGEERAKGNILERFSAQQFPDLHSELNLSSLELGDSALYFCASSVVMEGDSRGSYTFGSGTRLTVV.

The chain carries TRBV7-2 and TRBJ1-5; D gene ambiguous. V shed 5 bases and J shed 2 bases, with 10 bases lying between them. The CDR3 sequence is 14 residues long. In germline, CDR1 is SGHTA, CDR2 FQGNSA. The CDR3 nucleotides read TGTGCCAGCAGCCAGCGGCTGGGCAATCAGCCCCAGCATTTT. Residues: CASSQRLGNQPQHF. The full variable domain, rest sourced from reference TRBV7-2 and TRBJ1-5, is GAGVSQSPSNKVTEKGKDVELRCDPISGHTALYWYRQSLGQGLEFLIYFQGNSAPDKSGLPSDRFSAERTGGSVSTLTIQRTQQEDSAVYLCASSQRLGNQPQHFGDGTRLSIL.

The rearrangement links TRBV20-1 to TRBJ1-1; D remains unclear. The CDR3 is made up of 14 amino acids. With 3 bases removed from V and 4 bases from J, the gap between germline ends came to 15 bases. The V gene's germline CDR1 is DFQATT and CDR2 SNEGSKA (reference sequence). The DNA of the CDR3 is TGCAGTGCTAGTTGGTCCAGGTCGCTCACTGAAGCTTTCTTT. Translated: CSASWSRSLTEAFF.

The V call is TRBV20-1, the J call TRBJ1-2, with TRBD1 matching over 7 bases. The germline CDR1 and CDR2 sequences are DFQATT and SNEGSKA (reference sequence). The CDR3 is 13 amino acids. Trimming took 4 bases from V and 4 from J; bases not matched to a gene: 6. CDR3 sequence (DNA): TGCAGTGCTAACGCAGGGGGTAGCTATGGCTACACCTTC. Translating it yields CSANAGGSYGYTF.

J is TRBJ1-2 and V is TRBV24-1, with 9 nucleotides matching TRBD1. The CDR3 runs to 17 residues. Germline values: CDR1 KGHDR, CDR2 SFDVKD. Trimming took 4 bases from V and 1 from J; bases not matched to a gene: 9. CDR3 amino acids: CATSDTRQGGDNYGYTF. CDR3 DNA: TGTGCCACCAGTGACACCCGACAGGGGGGAGATAACTATGGCTACACCTTC.

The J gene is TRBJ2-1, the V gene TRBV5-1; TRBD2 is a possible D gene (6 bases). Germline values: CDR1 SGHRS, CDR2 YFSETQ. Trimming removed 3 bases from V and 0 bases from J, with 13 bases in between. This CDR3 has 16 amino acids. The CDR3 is CASSSGLSNSYNEQFF. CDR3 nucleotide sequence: TGCGCCAGCAGCTCGGGACTTAGCAACTCCTACAATGAGCAGTTCTTC. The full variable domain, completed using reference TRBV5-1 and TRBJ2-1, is KAGVTQTPRYLIKTRGQQVTLSCSPISGHRSVSWYQQTPGQGLQFLFEYFSETQRNKGNFPGRFSGRQFSNSRSEMNVSTLELGDSALYLCASSSGLSNSYNEQFFGPGTRLTVL.

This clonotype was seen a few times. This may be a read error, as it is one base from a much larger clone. This CDR3 is CASSGSKGVLTEAFF. DNA of the CDR3: TGCGCCAGCAGTGGGTCGAAAGGGGTCCTCACTGAAGCTTTCTTT. The V call is TRBV10-2, the J call TRBJ1-1; perhaps TRBD1 as D (5 bases). Looked up from germline, CDR1 is WSHSY and CDR2 is SAAADI. The CDR3 sequence is 15 residues long. Deletions cut 4 bases from V and 4 bases from J, with 16 bases between.

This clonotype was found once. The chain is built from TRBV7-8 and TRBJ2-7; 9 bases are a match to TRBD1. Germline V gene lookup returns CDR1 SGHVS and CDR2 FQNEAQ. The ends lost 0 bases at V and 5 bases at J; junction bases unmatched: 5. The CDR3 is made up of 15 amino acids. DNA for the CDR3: TGTGCCAGCAGCTTAGCCCGGGACAGGGCCCACGAGCAGTACTTC. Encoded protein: CASSLARDRAHEQYF. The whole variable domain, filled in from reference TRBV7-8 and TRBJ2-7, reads GAGVSQSPRYKVAKRGQDVALRCDPISGHVSLFWYQQALGQGPEFLTYFQNEAQLDKSGLPSDRFFAERPEGSVSTLKIQRTQQEDSAVYLCASSLARDRAHEQYFGPGTRLTVT.

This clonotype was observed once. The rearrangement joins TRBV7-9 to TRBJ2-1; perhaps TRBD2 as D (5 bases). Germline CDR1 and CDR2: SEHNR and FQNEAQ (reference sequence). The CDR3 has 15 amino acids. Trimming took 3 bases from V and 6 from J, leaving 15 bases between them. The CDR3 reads CASSFQEAQSNEQFF. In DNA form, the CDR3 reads TGTGCCAGCAGCTTCCAGGAGGCCCAATCCAATGAGCAGTTCTTC.